One sample yielded the 25 T cell receptor beta chains listed below, sequenced in a study of CD8+ T cells in alopecia areata. The treatment denotes: oral pan-JAK inhibitor, 5-10 mg twice daily. Reverse transcribed after extraction, RNA yielded cDNA as the sequencing template. The data were produced by immunoSEQ multiplex PCR, yet TCRdb's version contains in-frame clones alone and is incomplete. The sample carries some 170,000 clones, approximately 55% recorded once. The sequencing used CD8+ T cells sorted from blood, collected at week 24, from a patient treated with tofacitinib. These receptor sequences come from a human donor with alopecia areata.

The CDR3 here is CASRAGQGAYEQYF. In DNA form, the CDR3 reads TGTGCCAGCAGGGCGGGACAGGGGGCATACGAGCAGTACTTC. The chain couples TRBV27 to TRBJ2-7; TRBD1 matches at 12 bases. Looked up from germline, CDR1 is MNHEY and CDR2 is SMNVEV (reference sequence). With 6 bases clipped from V and 4 bases from J, the junction kept 4 bases outside the gene matches. The CDR3 length is 14 residues.

This chain connects TRBV20-1 to TRBJ1-6; a weak D match, TRBD1 (5 bases). This CDR3 region has 10 residues. V lost 1 base and J lost 16, with 8 bases in between. Germline loops: CDR1 DFQATT, CDR2 SNEGSKA (reference sequence). The CDR3 DNA is TGCAGTGCTAGAGGGCAGGGTCTCCACTTT. Translated, it gives CSARGQGLHF.

Notes on this clone: The sample has other DNA sequences that encode this CDR3 too. CDR3 bases: TGCAGCGTTGATGAGGGCGGCTACACCTTC. Translated, it gives CSVDEGGYTF. This chain links TRBV29-1 with TRBJ1-2; D is uncertain. CDR3 length: 10 amino acids. CDR1 is SQVTM, CDR2 ANQGSEA, per germline. The V and J ends lost 3 bases and 8 bases respectively, with 7 bases between them.

The rearrangement links TRBV4-1 to TRBJ2-7; 8 bases line up with TRBD2. This CDR3 is 17 amino acids long. Germline CDR1 MGHRA, CDR2 YSYEKL. V dropped 0 bases and J dropped 5; count of bases not matched to a gene: 12. The DNA of the CDR3 is TGCGCCAGCAGCCAAGATTTTGAAGAGATCGGGGGGGACGAGCAGTACTTC. This gives the protein CASSQDFEEIGGDEQYF.

This chain connects TRBV6-6 to TRBJ2-3, with a weak D call TRBD2 (5 bases). Between the trimmed V and J ends, which lost 0 bases and 1 base, there was a span of 5 bases. The germline V gene has CDR1 MNHNY and CDR2 SVGAGI (reference sequence). The CDR3 extends over 14 amino acids. The CDR3 is CASSYSEGTDTQYF. CDR3 DNA: TGTGCCAGCAGTTACTCGGAGGGCACAGATACGCAGTATTTT.

There are a few counts of this clone. The J gene is TRBJ2-7, the V gene TRBV6-6; possibly TRBD2 for D (6 bases). The V gene lost 7 bases and the J gene lost 6 bases, with 19 bases spanning the gap. The CDR3 is made up of 14 amino acids. Germline V gene sequence: CDR1 MNHNY, CDR2 SVGAGI (reference sequence). The CDR3 region has the DNA TGTGCCAGCACTCTCCATGGGGGAGGACTCGAGCAGTACTTC. Translation: CASTLHGGGLEQYF.

The chain recombines TRBV25-1 with TRBJ2-5; possible D gene TRBD2, 6 bases. V was pared by 3 bases and J by 4 bases, with 21 bases between. Germline values: CDR1 MGHDK, CDR2 SYGVNS. There are 17 residues in the CDR3. CDR3 amino acids: CASSEWRGGEGGETQYF. CDR3 DNA: TGTGCCAGCAGTGAGTGGCGGGGCGGCGAAGGAGGAGAGACCCAGTACTTC.

The V and J genes are TRBV2 and TRBJ2-2; D is perhaps TRBD1 or TRBD2 (6 bases each). The V gene's germline CDR1 is SNHLY and CDR2 FYNNEI. The CDR3 is 14 amino acids. The ends were cut back, 3 bases at V and 8 bases at J, with 13 bases in the middle. This CDR3 is CASSEPGAAGELFF. CDR3 nucleotides: TGTGCCAGCAGTGAGCCGGGGGCGGCTGGGGAGCTGTTTTTT.

This clone was recorded a few times. In DNA, the CDR3 is TGTGCCAGCAGTTATTGGGCGGGGGTATTACACAATGAGCAGTTCTTC. Amino acid sequence: CASSYWAGVLHNEQFF. J is TRBJ2-1 and V is TRBV6-9; 7 positions agree with TRBD2. The V and J ends lost 1 base and 5 bases, in that order; junction bases with no gene match: 8. The CDR3 loop spans 16 amino acids. From germline, CDR1 is MNHGY and CDR2 SVAAGI.

V gene TRBV29-1 combines with J gene TRBJ1-2; D call uncertain. V lost 6 bases to trimming and J lost 2 bases, with 19 bases between them. The CDR3 is 15 amino acids. Germline CDR1 reads SQVTM; CDR2 reads ANQGSEA. The CDR3 loop is CSVLGDRRANYGYTF. The CDR3 region has the DNA TGCAGCGTCCTTGGCGACCGGAGGGCAAACTATGGCTACACCTTC. The variable domain in full, with the rest retrieved from reference TRBV29-1 and TRBJ1-2, is SAVISQKPSRDICQRGTSLTIQCQVDSQVTMMFWYRQQPGQSLTLIATANQGSEATYESGFVIDKFPISRPNLTFSTLTVSNMSPEDSSIYLCSVLGDRRANYGYTFGSGTRLTVV.

This clone was detected a few times. The chain couples TRBV5-7 to TRBJ2-6; the D call may be TRBD1 or TRBD2 (5 bases each). TRBV5-7 is flagged as an ORF with uncertain function. The CDR3 runs 18 residues. The V and J ends lost 4 bases and 3 bases respectively, with 20 bases between them. In nucleotides, the CDR3 is TGTGCCAGCAGCCGATTACAGGAGGACTTTTTTGGGGCCAACGTCCTGACTTTC. It yields the protein CASSRLQEDFFGANVLTF.

This clone was observed a few times. The J gene is TRBJ2-7, the V gene TRBV7-6, with TRBD1 identical over 12 bases. After removal of 1 base from V and 5 bases from J, the junction contained 6 bases not matched to a gene. CDR1 and CDR2 from the germline V gene are SGHVS and FNYEAQ. CDR3 length: 16 residues. The chain's CDR3 is CASSLGSGTGGDEQYF. The CDR3 DNA follows: TGTGCCAGCAGCTTAGGTTCAGGGACAGGGGGCGACGAGCAGTACTTC.

This clone was observed a few times. DNA of the CDR3: TGTGCCAGTAGTTGGGCCGGGTCCACTGAAGCTTTCTTT. Amino acids: CASSWAGSTEAFF. The chain joins TRBV19 to TRBJ1-1, with D hard to call. This CDR3 is 13 amino acids long. The germline V and J ends were trimmed by 5 bases and 4 bases, with 11 bases remaining between them. Germline V gene lookup returns CDR1 LNHDA and CDR2 SQIVND (reference sequence).

This clone was counted a few times. The chain uses TRBV4-2 and TRBJ2-7; D remains ambiguous. V was cut by 0 bases and J by 6 bases, with 12 bases left in between. CDR3 length equals 14 residues. Germline CDR1 is LGHNA and CDR2 is YNFKEQ. CDR3 loop: CASSQEALRGEQYF. CDR3 bases: TGTGCCAGCAGCCAAGAGGCCCTGAGAGGCGAGCAGTACTTC.

As regards this clone: This sample also contains other DNA sequences that code for the same CDR3. The V call is TRBV5-6, the J call TRBJ2-1; no definite D call. V was pared by 0 bases and J by 9 bases, with 7 bases between. Germline CDR1 reads SGHDT; CDR2 reads YYEEEE. This CDR3 spans 12 amino acids. This CDR3 is CASSLGGSEQFF. The CDR3 region has the DNA TGTGCCAGCAGCTTGGGCGGTAGTGAGCAGTTCTTC. The entire variable domain, with the rest obtained from reference TRBV5-6 and TRBJ2-1, is as follows: DAGVTQSPTHLIKTRGQQVTLRCSPKSGHDTVSWYQQALGQGPQFIFQYYEEEERQRGNFPDRFSGHQFPNYSSELNVNALLLGDSALYLCASSLGGSEQFFGPGTRLTVL.

The CDR3 reads CASRRTENFNEQFF. The CDR3 DNA follows: TGTGCCAGCAGGAGGACGGAGAATTTCAATGAGCAGTTCTTC. The chain links TRBV13 to TRBJ2-1; no reliable D call. V lost 6 bases and J 6 bases, leaving 15 bases between the germline ends. Germline CDR1 is PRHDT and CDR2 is FYEKMQ (reference sequence). CDR3 length equals 14 residues. Based on the CDR3 plus reference TRBV13 and TRBJ2-1, the full variable domain is AAGVIQSPRHLIKEKRETATLKCYPIPRHDTVYWYQQGPGQDPQFLISFYEKMQSDKGSIPDRFSAQQFSDYHSELNMSSLELGDSALYFCASRRTENFNEQFFGPGTRLTVL.

A remark on this clone: The same CDR3 can be traced to other DNA sequences in this sample. The chain has TRBV9 and TRBJ1-1; no firm D call. The CDR3 has 12 amino acids. The V end lost 2 bases, the J end lost 3 bases, and 5 bases lay between the germline ends. Germline CDR1 is SGDLS and CDR2 is YYNGEE. CDR3 protein: CASSVGDTEAFF. DNA of the CDR3: TGTGCCAGCAGCGTGGGAGACACTGAAGCTTTCTTT.

This clone was observed a few times. This rearrangement joins TRBV29-1 to TRBJ2-2; D remains unclear. Germline CDR1 reads SQVTM; CDR2 reads ANQGSEA. The V gene lost 6 bases and the J gene lost 1 base, with 9 bases spanning the gap. CDR3 length equals 13 residues. In nucleotides, the CDR3 is TGCAGCGTCGAAACGAAGAACACCGGGGAGCTGTTTTTT. Its protein is CSVETKNTGELFF.

The table lists this clone with a few counts. The gene calls are TRBV5-1 and TRBJ2-5, with a weak D call TRBD2 (5 bases). The CDR3 spans 14 residues. Germline CDR1 reads SGHRS; CDR2 reads YFSETQ. V lost 0 bases and J 5 bases, leaving 11 bases between the germline ends. The CDR3 sequence is CASSLEPGMETQYF. CDR3 DNA: TGCGCCAGCAGCTTGGAACCCGGGATGGAGACCCAGTACTTC.

The chain is built from TRBV7-6 and TRBJ1-5, with D perhaps TRBD1 (5 bases). There are 16 residues in the CDR3. With 2 bases removed from V and 1 base from J, the gap between germline ends came to 12 bases. The V gene's germline CDR1 is SGHVS and CDR2 FNYEAQ. The CDR3 loop is CASSLFEGPSNQPQHF. The CDR3 DNA sequence: TGTGCCAGCAGCTTATTTGAGGGACCCAGCAATCAGCCCCAGCATTTT.

The chain combines TRBV27 with TRBJ1-4, with D tentatively TRBD1 (5 bases). Between the trimmed V and J ends, which lost 8 bases and 3 bases, there was a span of 13 bases. There are 14 residues in the CDR3. CDR1 is MNHEY, CDR2 SMNVEV, per germline (reference sequence). The CDR3 is CASSWGISNEKLFF. DNA for the CDR3: TGTGCCAGCTCTTGGGGGATCTCTAATGAAAAACTGTTTTTT.

This clone was observed a handful of times. The chain links TRBV9 to TRBJ1-3; D remains ambiguous. This CDR3 comprises 15 residues. Germline values: CDR1 SGDLS, CDR2 YYNGEE. V dropped 0 bases and J dropped 0 bases, with 7 bases sitting between them. The CDR3 sequence is CASSVERNSGNTIYF. CDR3 DNA: TGTGCCAGCAGCGTAGAACGGAACTCTGGAAACACCATATATTTT.

The rearrangement joins TRBV29-1 to TRBJ1-4; 7 bases fit TRBD1. Germline assignment: CDR1 SQVTM and CDR2 ANQGSEA. CDR3 size: 14 residues. V dropped 8 bases and J dropped 5; count of bases not matched to a gene: 11. The CDR3 region is CSKRTGPRNEKLFF. The CDR3 DNA sequence: TGCAGCAAGAGGACAGGACCTAGGAATGAAAAACTGTTTTTT.

With regard to this clone: Other DNA sequences from this sample encode an identical CDR3 as well. This chain links TRBV30 with TRBJ1-5; D unclear. The germline V and J ends were trimmed by 2 bases and 4 bases, with 9 bases remaining between them. The CDR3 is 13 residues long. Germline values: CDR1 GTSNPN, CDR2 SVGIG (reference sequence). CDR3 nucleotide sequence: TGTGCCTGGAGTAGTCAAGGAAATCAGCCCCAGCATTTT. Protein: CAWSSQGNQPQHF.

This clone was counted a few times. V gene TRBV29-1 combines with J gene TRBJ1-2, with D unresolved. CDR1 is SQVTM, CDR2 ANQGSEA, per germline. The germline V and J ends were trimmed by 4 bases and 3 bases, with 12 bases remaining between them. CDR3 length: 13 amino acids. As DNA, the CDR3 is TGCAGCGTTGTATCCTCGGAAGACTATGGCTACACCTTC. Translated: CSVVSSEDYGYTF.